The next 26 T cell receptor beta chains were all read from a single sample in a study of naive and memory T cell subsets. Both TRBC1 and TRBC2 were covered by a beta constant-region primer of two equimolar oligonucleotides. TCRdb re-called the UMI-ligation and nested PCR reads with MiXCR, one entry per CDR3 protein. The sample includes 120,000 to 150,000 distinct CDR3 sequences, approximately 15% of them seen just once. The specimen was naive CD4+ T cells from blood. The receptors were sampled from a human donor in good health.

The V call is TRBV7-2, the J call TRBJ1-4; possible D gene TRBD1, 5 bases. Trimming removed 7 bases from V and 2 bases from J, with 11 bases in between. In germline, CDR1 is SGHTA, CDR2 FQGNSA. The CDR3 has 14 amino acids. The CDR3 region is CASTRESTNEKLFF. The CDR3 nucleotides are TGTGCCAGCACCAGGGAGAGTACTAATGAAAAACTGTTTTTT.

The V gene is TRBV3-1, the J gene TRBJ1-5, with a weak D call TRBD1 (5 bases). The CDR3 has 16 amino acids. The germline gives CDR1 LGHDT, CDR2 YNNKEL (reference sequence). The V end was cut by 0 bases, the J end by 5 bases, with 14 bases between. In nucleotides, the CDR3 is TGTGCCAGCAGCCAAGATGGCTGGGGACTACATCAGCCCCAGCATTTT. It encodes CASSQDGWGLHQPQHF.

V and J are TRBV5-1 and TRBJ2-3; the D is unclear. The CDR3 is 14 residues long. The ends were cut back, 1 base at V and 2 bases at J, with 8 bases in the middle. Germline CDR1 reads SGHRS; CDR2 reads YFSETQ. The CDR3 sequence: CASSLWYYTDTQYF. The DNA for the CDR3 is TGCGCCAGCAGCTTGTGGTATTACACAGATACGCAGTATTTT.

This clonotype was detected only a few times. This chain joins TRBV3-1 and TRBJ2-7, with 12 bases lining up with TRBD2. This CDR3 is built from 16 residues. Germline loops: CDR1 LGHDT, CDR2 YNNKEL (reference sequence). The V gene end was trimmed by 1 base and the J gene end by 5 bases; junction bases not matched to a gene: 6. DNA of the CDR3: TGTGCCAGCAGCCAAGTAGGACTAGCGGGAAAGGACGAGCAGTACTTC. Its protein product is CASSQVGLAGKDEQYF.

The chain links TRBV18 to TRBJ2-6; D unresolved. Germline CDR1 reads KGHSH; CDR2 reads LQKENI. CDR3 length: 15 residues. The V end lost 5 bases, the J end lost 0 bases, and 8 bases lay between the germline ends. CDR3 region: CASSLDGSGANVLTF. In nucleotides, the CDR3 is TGTGCCAGCTCATTGGACGGCTCTGGGGCCAACGTCCTGACTTTC.

The V call is TRBV7-9, the J call TRBJ2-3; D is perhaps TRBD1 (6 bases). CDR1 is SEHNR and CDR2 is FQNEAQ in the germline V gene (reference sequence). V shed 4 bases and J shed 0 bases, with 8 bases lying between them. The CDR3 totals 14 residues. In DNA form, the CDR3 reads TGTGCCAGCAGCTCAGACAGGAGCACAGATACGCAGTATTTT. The encoded protein is CASSSDRSTDTQYF.

The J gene is TRBJ1-6, the V gene TRBV12-3 or TRBV12-4; unclear D gene. V was pared by 3 bases and J by 10 bases, with 13 bases between. CDR3 length equals 14 residues. The CDR3 spells CASSLSGFKSPLHF. CDR3 sequence (DNA): TGTGCCAGCAGTTTGTCTGGGTTTAAGTCACCCCTCCACTTT.

The CDR3 loop reads CSAKDREWEKLFF. CDR3 nucleotides: TGCAGTGCTAAAGACAGGGAATGGGAAAAACTGTTTTTT. The rearrangement joins TRBV20-1 to TRBJ1-4, with 7 nucleotides matching TRBD1. There are 13 residues in the CDR3. Germline assignment: CDR1 DFQATT and CDR2 SNEGSKA (reference sequence). V was pared by 4 bases and J by 8 bases, with 7 bases of the junction left unmatched.

This clonotype was observed a handful of times. The V and J genes are TRBV2 and TRBJ1-1; unclear D gene. Germline loops: CDR1 SNHLY, CDR2 FYNNEI. This CDR3 is 12 amino acids long. The V end was cut by 4 bases, the J end by 5 bases, with 8 bases between. In nucleotides, the CDR3 is TGTGCCAGCAGTGCGGAGGGAACTGAAGCTTTCTTT. Amino acid sequence: CASSAEGTEAFF.

The chain combines TRBV3-1 with TRBJ2-3; 11 nucleotides match TRBD1. The trim removed 0 bases at V and 8 bases at J, leaving 10 bases unmatched. The V gene's germline CDR1 is LGHDT and CDR2 YNNKEL (reference sequence). The length of the CDR3 is 17 residues. The CDR3 region has the DNA TGTGCCAGCAGCCAAGATGGACAGGGGGCGAATCAAGGTACGCAGTATTTT. It yields the protein CASSQDGQGANQGTQYF.

The V gene is TRBV11-1, the J gene TRBJ1-1; a weak D match, TRBD1 (5 bases). The CDR3 runs 13 residues. CDR1 and CDR2 (germline): SGHAT, FQDESV (reference sequence). V lost 5 bases, J lost 9 bases, and 16 bases lay in between. The CDR3 sequence is CASSILQGNKAFF. CDR3 coding DNA: TGTGCCAGCAGCATCCTTCAGGGTAATAAAGCTTTCTTT.

This rearrangement joins TRBV19 to TRBJ2-1, with D possibly matching TRBD2 (5 bases). This CDR3 is 11 amino acids long. V lost 10 bases, J lost 6 bases, and 10 bases lay in between. Germline CDR1 LNHDA, CDR2 SQIVND (reference sequence). CDR3 nucleotides: TGTGCCACCCGGGATTTCAATGAGCAGTTCTTC. Translating gives CATRDFNEQFF. The whole variable domain, filled in from reference TRBV19 and TRBJ2-1, reads DGGITQSPKYLFRKEGQNVTLSCEQNLNHDAMYWYRQDPGQGLRLIYYSQIVNDFQKGDIAEGYSVSREKKESFPLTVTSAQKNPTAFYLCATRDFNEQFFGPGTRLTVL.

This clonotype was counted only a few times. CDR3: CASSFTSGDTGELFF. DNA for the CDR3: TGTGCCAGCAGCTTTACCTCAGGGGACACCGGGGAGCTGTTTTTT. The gene calls are TRBV5-4 and TRBJ2-2; maybe TRBD1 (6 bases). The V end was cut by 2 bases, the J end by 3 bases, with 11 bases between. The CDR3 has 15 amino acids. From germline, CDR1 is SGHNT and CDR2 YYREEE (reference sequence). The whole variable domain, filled in from reference TRBV5-4 and TRBJ2-2, reads ETGVTQSPTHLIKTRGQQVTLRCSSQSGHNTVSWYQQALGQGPQFIFQYYREEENGRGNFPPRFSGLQFPNYSSELNVNALELDDSALYLCASSFTSGDTGELFFGEGSRLTVL.

This chain links TRBV12-3 or TRBV12-4 with TRBJ2-2; weak D call: TRBD2 (5 bases). The length of the CDR3 is 14 residues. The V end was cut by 5 bases, the J end by 3 bases, with 10 bases between. The CDR3 is CASSTDSYTGELFF. CDR3 in DNA: TGTGCCAGCAGTACGGACTCGTACACCGGGGAGCTGTTTTTT.

This clonotype was detected ten times or more. V gene TRBV29-1 combines with J gene TRBJ2-3; TRBD2 matches at 10 bases. The CDR3 is 14 amino acids. V shed 4 bases and J 3 bases; nucleotides not matched to a gene: 4. Per the germline V gene, CDR1 is SQVTM and CDR2 is ANQGSEA. Here the CDR3 DNA reads TGCAGCGTTGTGTTACTAGCGGGAACAGATACGCAGTATTTT. The encoded protein is CSVVLLAGTDTQYF.

The chain uses TRBV28 and TRBJ2-5, with a possible D match to TRBD2 (7 bases). Trimming removed 7 bases at V and 5 bases at J, with 35 bases between. This CDR3 is 20 amino acids long. Per the germline V gene, CDR1 is MDHEN and CDR2 is SYDVKM. The CDR3 bases are TGTGCCAGCACCACTATGGGGGGGCGAAACCCGTCGTTGATATGGGAGACCCAGTACTTC. Its protein is CASTTMGGRNPSLIWETQYF.

This clonotype was detected only a few times. Germline is not matched at one junction end, which may reflect a read error. V and J are TRBV3-1 and TRBJ2-5; the D gene could be TRBD1 or TRBD2 (5 bases each). CDR1 and CDR2 (germline): LGHDT, YNNKEL (reference sequence). This CDR3 spans 11 amino acids. This CDR3 is CASSQAGTFHF. The CDR3 DNA follows: TGTGCCAGCAGCCAGGCCGGGACCTTCCACTTC.

The rearrangement uses TRBV29-1 and TRBJ1-1; D is perhaps TRBD1 (5 bases). Trimming left V 6 bases short and J 6 bases short, with 14 bases between. Germline assignment: CDR1 SQVTM and CDR2 ANQGSEA. This CDR3 comprises 12 residues. The CDR3 sequence is CSVGTGDSEAFF. Here the CDR3 DNA reads TGCAGCGTGGGTACAGGAGATTCTGAAGCTTTCTTT.

The chain has TRBV20-1 and TRBJ2-7; 8 positions match TRBD2. The CDR3 consists of 14 residues. The trim removed 3 bases at V and 7 bases at J, leaving 11 bases unmatched. Germline CDR1 and CDR2: DFQATT and SNEGSKA (reference sequence). The CDR3 sequence is CSARTSGSSGEQYF. The CDR3 coding sequence is TGCAGTGCTAGGACAAGCGGGAGTTCAGGAGAGCAGTACTTC.

The V and J genes are TRBV20-1 and TRBJ2-2, with TRBD2 identical over 7 bases. This CDR3 contains 15 residues. CDR1 DFQATT and CDR2 SNEGSKA come from the germline V gene (reference sequence). The ends lost 3 bases at V and 4 bases at J; junction bases unmatched: 8. The CDR3 region is CSASRGRAGTGELFF. The CDR3 DNA reads TGCAGTGCTAGTCGTGGGAGGGCCGGCACCGGGGAGCTGTTTTTT.

The chain recombines TRBV5-5 with TRBJ1-2, with 10 positions matching TRBD1. J lost 3 bases, V lost 3 bases, and 5 bases had no gene match. Germline CDR1 reads SGHKS; CDR2 reads YYEKEE (reference sequence). The CDR3 has 15 amino acids. CDR3 loop: CASSSTGTGDYGYTF. CDR3 DNA sequence: TGTGCCAGCAGCTCCACCGGGACAGGGGACTATGGCTACACCTTC. The variable domain in full, with the rest retrieved from reference TRBV5-5 and TRBJ1-2, is DAGVTQSPTHLIKTRGQQVTLRCSPISGHKSVSWYQQVLGQGPQFIFQYYEKEERGRGNFPDRFSARQFPNYSSELNVNALLLGDSALYLCASSSTGTGDYGYTFGSGTRLTVV.

A few counts support this clonotype. The rearrangement uses TRBV20-1 and TRBJ2-5; TRBD2 agrees at 10 bases. This CDR3 region has 16 residues. Germline lookup yields CDR1 DFQATT and CDR2 SNEGSKA (reference sequence). The V segment lost 2 bases and the J segment 4 bases; nucleotides outside the gene matches: 10. CDR3 residues: CSARLAGVGVRETQYF. CDR3 DNA: TGCAGTGCTAGACTAGCGGGAGTCGGCGTCAGAGAGACCCAGTACTTC.

In its sample, this clonotype was seen many times. The chain employs TRBV7-9 and TRBJ2-3; no clear D gene. V was shortened by 0 bases and J by 0 bases, with 10 bases between the two germline ends. CDR1 and CDR2 from the germline V gene are SEHNR and FQNEAQ (reference sequence). The CDR3 totals 16 residues. The CDR3 reads CASSLASGTSTDTQYF. In DNA form, the CDR3 reads TGTGCCAGCAGCTTAGCGTCAGGAACTAGCACAGATACGCAGTATTTT.

This clonotype was seen ten or more times. The DNA of the CDR3 is TGCGCCAGCAGCTTGGAGAGCTCCTACAATGAGCAGTTCTTC. This encodes CASSLESSYNEQFF. The chain links TRBV5-1 to TRBJ2-1; unclear D gene. This CDR3 region has 14 residues. The ends were cut back, 0 bases at V and 0 bases at J, with 4 bases in the middle. Germline CDR1 and CDR2: SGHRS and YFSETQ.

This clonotype occurred a few times. As DNA, the CDR3 is TGTGCCAGTGGACAGGGGCCGTACCAAGAGACCCAGTACTTC. It specifies CASGQGPYQETQYF. The V gene is TRBV19, the J gene TRBJ2-5; 9 bases agree with TRBD1. Germline V gives CDR1 LNHDA, CDR2 SQIVND (reference sequence). Germline trimming cut 8 bases from V and 0 bases from J; bases unmatched to any gene: 4. This CDR3 is built from 14 residues.

The genes are TRBV10-3 and TRBJ2-5, with 10 bases identical to TRBD1. Trimming removed 10 bases from V and 5 bases from J; junction bases left unmatched: 10. Germline CDR1 reads ENHRY; CDR2 reads SYGVKD. The CDR3 is 14 residues long. The CDR3 loop is CATHHGTGEETQYF. The CDR3 nucleotides are TGTGCCACACACCACGGGACAGGGGAGGAGACCCAGTACTTC.